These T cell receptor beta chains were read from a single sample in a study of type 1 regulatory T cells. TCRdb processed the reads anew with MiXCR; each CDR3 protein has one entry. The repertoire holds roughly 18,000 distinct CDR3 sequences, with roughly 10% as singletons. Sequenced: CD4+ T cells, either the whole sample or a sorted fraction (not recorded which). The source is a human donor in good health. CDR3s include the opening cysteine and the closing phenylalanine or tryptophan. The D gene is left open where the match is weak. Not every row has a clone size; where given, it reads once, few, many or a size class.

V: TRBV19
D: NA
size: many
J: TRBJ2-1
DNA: TGTGCCAGTAGTATCGAACAAAGCGGTTCCTACAATGAGCAGTTCTTC
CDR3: CASSIEQSGSYNEQFF

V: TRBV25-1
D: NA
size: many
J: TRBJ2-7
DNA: TGTGCCAGCAGTGAAGAGGGGGACAAATCCTACGAGCAGTACTTC
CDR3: CASSEEGDKSYEQYF

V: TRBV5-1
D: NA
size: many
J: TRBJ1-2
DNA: TGCGCCAGCAGCTTGGATACAGGAGGCTATGGCTACACCTTC
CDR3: CASSLDTGGYGYTF

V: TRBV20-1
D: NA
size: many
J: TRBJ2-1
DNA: TGCAGTGCTAGGGGCCACAATGAGCAGTTCTTC
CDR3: CSARGHNEQFF

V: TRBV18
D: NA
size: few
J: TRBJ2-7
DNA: TGTGCCAGCTCACTGATTGGGGACGACGAGCAGTACTTC
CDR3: CASSLIGDDEQYF

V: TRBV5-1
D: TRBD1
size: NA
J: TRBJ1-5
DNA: TGCGCCAGCAGCTTGACAGGGGATCAGCAGCCCCAGCATTTT
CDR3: CASSLTGDQQPQHF

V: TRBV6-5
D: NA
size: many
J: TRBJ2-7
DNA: TGTGCCAGCAGCAGGAGCTCCTACGAGCAGTACTTC
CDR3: CASSRSSYEQYF

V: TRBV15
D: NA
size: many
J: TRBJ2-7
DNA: TGTGCCACCAGCCGGGACCCCGGGGCCTACGAGCAGTACTTC
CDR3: CATSRDPGAYEQYF

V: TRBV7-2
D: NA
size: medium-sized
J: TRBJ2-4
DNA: TGTGCCAGCAGCTTAGCCAGGGCAAACATTCAGTACTTC
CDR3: CASSLARANIQYF

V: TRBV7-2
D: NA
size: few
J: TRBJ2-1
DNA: TGTGCCAGCAGCTTAGGGGGACACCAAGAGCAGTTCTTC
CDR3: CASSLGGHQEQFF

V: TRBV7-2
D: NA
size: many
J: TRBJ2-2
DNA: TGTGCCAGCAGCTTAGATAGGACACGTTCGAGGGAGCTGTTTTTT
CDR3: CASSLDRTRSRELFF

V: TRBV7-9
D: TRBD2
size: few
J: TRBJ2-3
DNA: TGTGCCAGCAGCCCGCCGGGACTAGCGGGGGGGGGCACAGATACGCAGTATTTT
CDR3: CASSPPGLAGGGTDTQYF